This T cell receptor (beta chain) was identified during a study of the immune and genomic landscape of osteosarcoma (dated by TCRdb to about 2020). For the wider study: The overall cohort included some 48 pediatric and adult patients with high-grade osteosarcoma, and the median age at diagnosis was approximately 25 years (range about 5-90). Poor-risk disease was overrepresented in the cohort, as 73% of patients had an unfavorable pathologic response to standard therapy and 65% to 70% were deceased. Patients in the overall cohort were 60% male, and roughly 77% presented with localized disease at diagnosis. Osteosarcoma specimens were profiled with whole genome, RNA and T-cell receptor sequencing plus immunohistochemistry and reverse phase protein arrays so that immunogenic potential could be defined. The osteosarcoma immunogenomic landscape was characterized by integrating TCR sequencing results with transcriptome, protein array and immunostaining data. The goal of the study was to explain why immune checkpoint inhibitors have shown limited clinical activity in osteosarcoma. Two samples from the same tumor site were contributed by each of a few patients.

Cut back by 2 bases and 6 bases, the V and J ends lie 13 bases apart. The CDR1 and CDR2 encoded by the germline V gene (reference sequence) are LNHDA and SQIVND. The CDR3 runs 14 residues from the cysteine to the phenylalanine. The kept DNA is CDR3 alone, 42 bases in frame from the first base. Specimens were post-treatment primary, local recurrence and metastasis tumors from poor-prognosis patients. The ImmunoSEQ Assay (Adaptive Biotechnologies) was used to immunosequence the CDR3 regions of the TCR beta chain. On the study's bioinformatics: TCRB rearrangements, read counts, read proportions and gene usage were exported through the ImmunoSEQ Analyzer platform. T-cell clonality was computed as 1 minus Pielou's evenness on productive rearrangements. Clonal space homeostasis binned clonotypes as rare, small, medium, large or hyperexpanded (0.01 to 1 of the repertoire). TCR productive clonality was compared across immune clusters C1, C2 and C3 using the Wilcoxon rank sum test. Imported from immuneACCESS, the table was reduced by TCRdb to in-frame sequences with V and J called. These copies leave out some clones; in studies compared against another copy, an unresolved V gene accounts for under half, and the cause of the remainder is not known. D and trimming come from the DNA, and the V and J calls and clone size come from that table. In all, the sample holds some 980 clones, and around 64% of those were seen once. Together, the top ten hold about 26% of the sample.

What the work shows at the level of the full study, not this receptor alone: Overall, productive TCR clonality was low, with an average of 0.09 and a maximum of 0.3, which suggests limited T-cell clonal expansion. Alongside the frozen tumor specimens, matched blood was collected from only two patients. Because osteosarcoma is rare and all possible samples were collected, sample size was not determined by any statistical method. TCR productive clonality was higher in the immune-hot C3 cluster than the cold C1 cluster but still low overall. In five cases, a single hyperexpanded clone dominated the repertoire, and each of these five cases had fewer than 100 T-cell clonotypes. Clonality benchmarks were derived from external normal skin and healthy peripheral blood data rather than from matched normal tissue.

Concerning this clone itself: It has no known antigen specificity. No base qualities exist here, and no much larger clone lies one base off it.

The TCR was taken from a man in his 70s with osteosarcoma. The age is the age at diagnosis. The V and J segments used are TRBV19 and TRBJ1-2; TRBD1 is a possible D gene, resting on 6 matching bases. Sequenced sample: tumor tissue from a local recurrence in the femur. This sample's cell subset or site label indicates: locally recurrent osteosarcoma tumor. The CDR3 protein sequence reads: CASSISGRGDGYTF. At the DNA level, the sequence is TGTGCCAGTAGTATATCTGGCAGGGGAGATGGCTACACCTTC.